The 32 T cell receptor beta chains in this list originate from one sample, sequenced in a study of blood T cell repertoires in COVID-19. TCRdb keeps only in-frame clones here, not all; method: immunoSEQ multiplex PCR. The sample carries 56,000 or so clones, around nine tenths recorded once. The material sequenced was peripheral blood. The receptors shown here come from an elderly woman with active COVID-19.

V and J are TRBV5-1 and TRBJ2-5; 9 nucleotides line up with TRBD2. The J segment lost 2 bases and the V segment lost 4 bases, leaving 3 bases of the junction unmatched. Germline V gene lookup returns CDR1 SGHRS and CDR2 YFSETQ. The CDR3 is 14 residues long. This chain's CDR3 is CASSQRGVQETQYF. The CDR3 bases are TGCGCCAGCAGCCAGCGGGGGGTACAAGAGACCCAGTACTTC.

The rearrangement joins TRBV7-2 to TRBJ2-5, with 8 bases matching TRBD2. This CDR3 has 16 residues. The V gene's germline CDR1 is SGHTA and CDR2 FQGNSA. After removal of 1 base from V and 0 bases from J, the junction contained 4 bases not matched to a gene. CDR3 protein: CASSLGAGGHQETQYF. In DNA form, the CDR3 reads TGTGCCAGCAGCTTAGGGGCGGGGGGACACCAAGAGACCCAGTACTTC.

The rearrangement joins TRBV11-3 to TRBJ2-2; D gene unclear. Trimming left V 5 bases short and J 1 base short, with 11 bases between. This CDR3 region has 15 residues. CDR1 SGHNT and CDR2 YENEEA come from the germline V gene. The CDR3 reads CASSPHSGNTGELFF. CDR3 coding DNA: TGTGCCAGCAGCCCCCACTCGGGGAACACCGGGGAGCTGTTTTTT.

The chain couples TRBV30 to TRBJ2-5, with a tentative D call TRBD2 (6 bases). V lost 5 bases and J lost 1, with 17 bases in between. The CDR3 has 15 amino acids. The V gene's germline CDR1 is GTSNPN and CDR2 SVGIG (reference sequence). This CDR3 is CAWSTSRRAQETQYF. CDR3 bases: TGTGCCTGGTCGACTTCCCGGAGGGCCCAAGAGACCCAGTACTTC.

This clone is labeled medium-sized. Other DNA sequences in the sample encode the same CDR3. This chain links TRBV27 with TRBJ2-5; TRBD2 matches 10 bases. The CDR3 contains 13 residues. CDR1 is MNHEY and CDR2 is SMNVEV in the germline V gene (reference sequence). With 4 bases clipped from V and 5 bases from J, the junction kept 1 base outside the gene matches. The CDR3 DNA follows: TGTGCCAGCAGTTCGACTAGCGGGGAGACCCAGTACTTC. Translating it yields CASSSTSGETQYF.

A single count supports this clone. The V and J genes are TRBV9 and TRBJ1-4, with D possibly TRBD1 on 5 matching bases. V lost 2 bases to trimming and J lost 3 bases, with 11 bases between them. Germline loops: CDR1 SGDLS, CDR2 YYNGEE. There are 15 residues in the CDR3. Here the CDR3 DNA reads TGTGCCAGCAGCGTTTTAGGGGCGGCTAATGAAAAACTGTTTTTT. This codes for CASSVLGAANEKLFF.

The chain links TRBV6-5 to TRBJ1-2, with D possibly matching TRBD1 (6 bases). Germline V lookup: CDR1 MNHEY, CDR2 SVGAGI. V dropped 7 bases and J dropped 7 bases, with 16 bases sitting between them. This CDR3 contains 13 residues. CDR3 in DNA: TGTGCCAGCAAGGCCTCAGGGGTTGGTGGCTACACCTTC. This encodes CASKASGVGGYTF.

The genes are TRBV6-6 and TRBJ1-2, with 10 bases fitting TRBD1. The V and J ends lost 5 bases and 4 bases, in that order; junction bases with no gene match: 4. Germline loops: CDR1 MNHNY, CDR2 SVGAGI (reference sequence). CDR3 length: 14 residues. CDR3 loop: CASSGTGEGYGYTF. CDR3 nucleotide sequence: TGTGCCAGCAGTGGGACAGGGGAGGGCTATGGCTACACCTTC.

The CDR3 region is CASSWGDVYEQYF. Written as DNA, the CDR3 is TGTGCCAGCAGTTGGGGGGACGTCTACGAGCAGTACTTC. The rearrangement links TRBV6-2 or TRBV6-3 to TRBJ2-7; D is possibly TRBD2 (6 bases). CDR1 MNHEY and CDR2 SVGEGT come from the germline V gene. Trimming took off 4 bases at V and 3 bases at J, with 10 bases between the two ends. The CDR3 runs to 13 residues.

Remarks on this clone: The sample has other DNA sequences that encode this CDR3 too. V and J are TRBV2 and TRBJ1-6; D ambiguous. The germline V gene has CDR1 SNHLY and CDR2 FYNNEI. V was cut by 0 bases and J by 4 bases, with 4 bases left in between. CDR3 length equals 14 residues. The chain's CDR3 is CASSEARYNSPLHF. Written as DNA, the CDR3 is TGTGCCAGCAGTGAAGCCAGATATAATTCACCCCTCCACTTT.

This chain uses TRBV2 with TRBJ1-2; D is unresolved. The germline gives CDR1 SNHLY, CDR2 FYNNEI. Trimming left V 1 base short and J 5 bases short, with 8 bases between. The CDR3 spans 13 residues. The CDR3 region is CASSEGQSYGYTF. CDR3 sequence (DNA): TGTGCCAGCAGTGAAGGGCAGTCATATGGCTACACCTTC.

This clone was seen more than once but under ten times. The gene calls are TRBV5-1 and TRBJ2-7, with 9 bases fitting TRBD1. Germline lookup yields CDR1 SGHRS and CDR2 YFSETQ. Losses at the gene ends were 4 bases for V and 2 bases for J; bases not matched to a gene: 4. The CDR3 length is 14 residues. The CDR3 here is CASSDRDRAYEQYF. In nucleotides, the CDR3 is TGCGCCAGCAGCGACCGGGACAGGGCCTACGAGCAGTACTTC.

The chain links TRBV4-3 to TRBJ1-1; D gene ambiguous. The V gene's germline CDR1 is LGHNA and CDR2 YSLEER. Trimming stripped 2 bases from V and 1 base from J, with 8 bases between. The CDR3 extends over 14 amino acids. CDR3 in DNA: TGCGCCAGCAGCCAATTTAACACGAACACTGAAGCTTTCTTT. Amino acids: CASSQFNTNTEAFF.

This clone came up once. The chain couples TRBV6-5 to TRBJ1-2; tentatively, D is TRBD1 (6 bases). Germline V CDR1 and CDR2: MNHEY, SVGAGI. V lost 6 bases to trimming and J lost 0 bases, with 11 bases between them. This CDR3 spans 14 amino acids. The CDR3 region is CASSLYRANYGYTF. The DNA of the CDR3 is TGTGCCAGCAGCCTCTACAGGGCTAACTATGGCTACACCTTC.

CDR3 residues: CASSYYRGATEAFF. CDR3 DNA sequence: TGTGCCAGCAGTTACTACAGGGGGGCCACTGAAGCTTTCTTT. This chain joins TRBV6-5 and TRBJ1-1, with 8 bases that match TRBD1. The length of the CDR3 is 14 residues. V was pared by 1 base and J by 4 bases, with 2 bases of the junction left unmatched. From germline, CDR1 is MNHEY and CDR2 SVGAGI.

The chain carries TRBV19 and TRBJ1-5, with unresolved D. There are 13 residues in the CDR3. The V and J ends lost 6 bases and 6 bases respectively, with 12 bases between them. Germline V gives CDR1 LNHDA, CDR2 SQIVND (reference sequence). DNA for the CDR3: TGTGCCAGTAGACCGGGTCTGGGTCAGCCCCAGCATTTT. It codes for CASRPGLGQPQHF.

This chain connects TRBV9 to TRBJ2-1; D is perhaps TRBD1 (6 bases). Germline assignment: CDR1 SGDLS and CDR2 YYNGEE. Trimming removed 6 bases from V and 4 bases from J, with 14 bases in between. The CDR3 length is 14 residues. The CDR3 nucleotides read TGTGCCAGCACCCCGACAGGAGAATACAATGAGCAGTTCTTC. Translating it yields CASTPTGEYNEQFF.

This clone has a handful of counts. V gene TRBV20-1 combines with J gene TRBJ1-2; D ambiguous. The CDR3 runs to 11 residues. Germline CDR1 DFQATT, CDR2 SNEGSKA (reference sequence). Trimming cost V 4 bases and J 1 base, with 4 bases left between them. The CDR3 sequence: CSATVNYGYTF. CDR3 sequence (DNA): TGCAGTGCTACGGTTAACTATGGCTACACCTTC.

The genes are TRBV25-1 and TRBJ1-6; D is unclear. This CDR3 has 12 residues. Germline loops: CDR1 MGHDK, CDR2 SYGVNS. The V end was cut by 8 bases, the J end by 4 bases, with 6 bases between. The CDR3 reads CASRFYNSPLHF. The CDR3 nucleotides are TGTGCCAGCCGTTTTTATAATTCACCCCTCCACTTT.

V and J are TRBV13 and TRBJ2-7; D remains unclear. V lost 2 bases to trimming and J lost 3 bases, with 5 bases between them. Germline loops: CDR1 PRHDT, CDR2 FYEKMQ (reference sequence). This CDR3 region has 12 residues. CDR3: CASSLQNYEQYF. CDR3 sequence (DNA): TGTGCCAGCAGCTTACAAAACTACGAGCAGTACTTC.

The CDR3 DNA reads as TGTGCCAGCTCTAAGGGGGGGGCTGGTGGCTACACCTTC. This gives the protein CASSKGGAGGYTF. The V call is TRBV21-1, the J call TRBJ1-2. TRBV21-1 is a recognized pseudogene. The CDR3 contains 13 residues.

The V gene is TRBV11-2, the J gene TRBJ2-1, with TRBD2 matching 8 bases. V lost 3 bases and J lost 2; bases outside the gene matches: 3. CDR1 SGHAT and CDR2 FQNNGV come from the germline V gene. CDR3 size: 15 residues. The chain's CDR3 is CASSFGSGAYNEQFF. The CDR3 coding sequence is TGTGCCAGCAGCTTTGGTAGCGGGGCCTACAATGAGCAGTTCTTC.

The V gene is TRBV5-5, the J gene TRBJ2-5; 8 bases agree with TRBD2. This CDR3 spans 12 amino acids. V shed 3 bases, J shed 5 bases, and the junction held 0 bases outside the gene matches. CDR1 SGHKS and CDR2 YYEKEE come from the germline V gene (reference sequence). Here the CDR3 DNA reads TGTGCCAGCAGCTCTAGCGGGGAGACCCAGTACTTC. Translation: CASSSSGETQYF.

The rearrangement links TRBV5-1 to TRBJ2-7, with D unclear. The germline V gene has CDR1 SGHRS and CDR2 YFSETQ. Trimming stripped 0 bases from V and 2 bases from J, with 24 bases between. The CDR3 sequence is 19 residues long. In nucleotides, the CDR3 is TGCGCCAGCAGCTTGGGGCCTCGTACAGCTCTTTTTCCCCCCTACGAGCAGTACTTC. Its translation is CASSLGPRTALFPPYEQYF.

This clone occurred once. The chain recombines TRBV6-5 with TRBJ1-6; D unresolved. The V gene's germline CDR1 is MNHEY and CDR2 SVGAGI. CDR3 length: 14 residues. With 8 bases removed from V and 8 bases from J, the gap between germline ends came to 16 bases. The CDR3 DNA reads as TGTGCCAGCCATCGAGGGTCCTCGTATTCACCCCTCCACTTT. Translation gives CASHRGSSYSPLHF.

This chain uses TRBV10-3 with TRBJ1-2; 7 nucleotides align to TRBD1. J gave up 4 bases and V 3 bases, and 5 bases lay outside the gene matches. Germline loops: CDR1 ENHRY, CDR2 SYGVKD. The CDR3 totals 14 residues. This CDR3 is CAISDPGQSYGYTF. As DNA, the CDR3 is TGTGCCATCAGTGACCCGGGACAGAGCTATGGCTACACCTTC.

V usage is TRBV6-4 and J usage is TRBJ2-3; TRBD1 might be the D (5 bases). The germline V and J ends were trimmed by 2 bases and 2 bases, with 11 bases remaining between them. The germline gives CDR1 MRHNA, CDR2 SNTAGT. The CDR3 is made up of 15 amino acids. CDR3 sequence (DNA): TGTGCCAGCAGTGACAGGGGCAAAGCCACAGATACGCAGTATTTT. Translating gives CASSDRGKATDTQYF.

The rearrangement links TRBV5-1 to TRBJ2-3; 13 positions agree with TRBD2. This CDR3 region has 20 residues. Germline-derived CDR1 and CDR2 are SGHRS and YFSETQ. V shed 1 base and J 0 bases; nucleotides not matched to a gene: 11. CDR3 in DNA: TGCGCCAGCAGCTTGCTTCCTACTAGCGGGGGGGCCTGGAGCACAGATACGCAGTATTTT. Its translation is CASSLLPTSGGAWSTDTQYF.

The V and J genes are TRBV6-5 and TRBJ2-1; 16 bases are a match to TRBD2. Losses at the gene ends were 6 bases for V and 6 bases for J; bases not matched to a gene: 2. The CDR3 covers 15 residues. Germline V CDR1 and CDR2: MNHEY, SVGAGI. CDR3: CASSGTSGGANEQFF. The CDR3 region has the DNA TGTGCCAGCAGCGGGACTAGCGGGGGGGCCAATGAGCAGTTCTTC.

This clone was found once. The chain links TRBV18 to TRBJ2-1; 10 nucleotides agree with TRBD2. This CDR3 is 15 amino acids long. The ends lost 5 bases at V and 3 bases at J; junction bases unmatched: 4. The germline gives CDR1 KGHSH, CDR2 LQKENI. The CDR3 spells CASSDQRGGYNEQFF. CDR3 DNA: TGTGCCAGCTCAGACCAGCGGGGGGGCTACAATGAGCAGTTCTTC.

V is TRBV9 and J is TRBJ2-3, with D maybe TRBD2 (5 bases). The V end lost 0 bases, the J end lost 2 bases, and 10 bases lay between the germline ends. Germline lookup yields CDR1 SGDLS and CDR2 YYNGEE. The CDR3 loop spans 15 amino acids. The CDR3 is CASSVEWGVTDTQYF. Here the CDR3 DNA reads TGTGCCAGCAGCGTAGAATGGGGAGTCACAGATACGCAGTATTTT.

The V and J genes are TRBV5-6 and TRBJ2-2; no clear D. V lost 0 bases and J 2 bases, leaving 14 bases between the germline ends. Germline-derived CDR1 and CDR2 are SGHDT and YYEEEE. The CDR3 loop spans 17 amino acids. In DNA, the CDR3 is TGTGCCAGCAGCTTGGAGGTCAACAGACCTAACACCGGGGAGCTGTTTTTT. Translated: CASSLEVNRPNTGELFF.